These T cell receptor beta chains were read from a single sample in a study of blood T cell repertoires in COVID-19. Produced via immunoSEQ multiplex PCR; TCRdb's table is partial and in-frame only. Found here are 180,000 or so clones, more than 85% of them singletons; the top ten hold about 1.2%. Material: PBMCs or T cells enriched from blood (not recorded which). The receptors derive from a human donor with acute COVID-19. The donor label of this sample is uncertain. The CDR3 runs from the conserved cysteine through the conserved F or W. The order of the fields is V gene, J gene, CDR3 protein.

TRBV30	TRBJ2-7	CAWSRDGTYEQYF
TRBV2	TRBJ2-2	CASSEAGLNTGELFF
TRBV30	TRBJ1-6	CAWRTGNYSPLHF
TRBV7-9	TRBJ2-2	CASSLPEGGTGELFF
TRBV4-3	TRBJ2-2	CASRTSGTGELFF
TRBV11-2	TRBJ2-4	CASSREGEIQYF
TRBV5-6	TRBJ1-2	CASRGVGLNPYGYTF
TRBV7-2	TRBJ1-4	CASSPDRDRWEKLFF
TRBV12-3/TRBV12-4	TRBJ1-6	CASRGSGGRNLHF
TRBV6-2/TRBV6-3	TRBJ1-6	CASTPGAYNSPLHF
TRBV5-5	TRBJ2-5	CASRPGLAGGQETQYF
TRBV10-3	TRBJ2-1	CAISESQRGGFYNEQFF
TRBV7-3	TRBJ2-3	CASSLRARGADTQYF
TRBV30	TRBJ2-1	CAWRRGGSSYNEQFF
TRBV2	TRBJ1-1	CASSPLGGTEAFF
TRBV29-1	TRBJ1-3	CSVGDRPGNTIYF
TRBV5-6	TRBJ1-1	CASSLITGTEAFF
TRBV19	TRBJ1-1	CASSTQSGLNTEAFF
TRBV3-1/TRBV3-2	TRBJ1-1	CASSVYRGPATEAFF
TRBV12-3/TRBV12-4	TRBJ1-2	CASSRERSYGYTF
TRBV12-5	TRBJ1-5	CASQGARQPQHF
TRBV9	TRBJ1-6	CASSARQGNSPLHF
TRBV19	TRBJ1-2	CASSISGTGIYGYTF